These 31 T cell receptor beta chains came from one sample sequenced in a study of blood T cell repertoires in COVID-19 (dated by TCRdb to the early 2020s). The receptor library was made with the immunoSEQ multiplex PCR assay. TCRdb holds this immuneACCESS table with in-frame rearrangements only. Some clones are missing; in checked studies, unresolved V genes explain under half, and the rest has no known cause. In all, the sample holds more than 150,000 clones, and 70% to 90% of those were seen once. The ten largest clones take up 5.5% to 7% of the sample. The sequencing sample was made of peripheral blood. The receptors were sampled from a man between 45 and 60 years old with active or convalescent COVID-19.

Here the CDR3 reads CASSLDGAQYF. Here the CDR3 DNA reads TGCGCCAGCAGCTTGGATGGGGCGCAGTACTTC. The chain joins TRBV5-1 to TRBJ2-7, with D possibly TRBD1 on 5 matching bases. CDR1 is SGHRS, CDR2 YFSETQ, per germline. With 0 bases removed from V and 9 bases from J, the gap between germline ends came to 7 bases. CDR3 length: 11 amino acids.

The chain is built from TRBV15 and TRBJ1-3; perhaps TRBD1 as D (5 bases). CDR1 LNHNV and CDR2 YYDKDF come from the germline V gene (reference sequence). V was shortened by 1 base and J by 2 bases, with 9 bases between the two germline ends. The CDR3 consists of 15 residues. The CDR3 DNA reads as TGTGCCACCAGCAGAGGCGCAGGGACTGGAAACACCATATATTTT. This sequence encodes CATSRGAGTGNTIYF. The full variable domain, rest sourced from reference TRBV15 and TRBJ1-3, is DAMVIQNPRYQVTQFGKPVTLSCSQTLNHNVMYWYQQKSSQAPKLLFHYYDKDFNNEADTPDNFQSRRPNTSFCFLDIRSPGLGDTAMYLCATSRGAGTGNTIYFGEGSWLTVV.

This chain links TRBV4-1 with TRBJ2-4; TRBD2 agrees at 12 bases. Losses at the gene ends were 1 base for V and 9 bases for J; bases not matched to a gene: 7. The CDR3 extends over 16 amino acids. Germline lookup yields CDR1 MGHRA and CDR2 YSYEKL. Here the CDR3 DNA reads TGCGCCAGCAGCCAAGCCCACCTAGCGGGGGGGTTCATTCAGTACTTC. Amino acids: CASSQAHLAGGFIQYF.

The chain uses TRBV9 and TRBJ1-1; D uncertain. The CDR3 extends over 13 amino acids. Germline CDR1 is SGDLS and CDR2 is YYNGEE. Trimming took off 4 bases at V and 1 base at J, with 8 bases between the two ends. The CDR3 nucleotides are TGTGCCAGCAGCCCCTGGCCGAACACTGAAGCTTTCTTT. It encodes CASSPWPNTEAFF.

The chain joins TRBV11-1 to TRBJ2-7; 7 nucleotides match TRBD1. V shed 10 bases and J 0 bases; nucleotides not matched to a gene: 6. Per germline, CDR1 SGHAT and CDR2 FQDESV (reference sequence). The CDR3 contains 13 residues. Here the CDR3 reads CANVQGSSYEQYF. The CDR3 DNA follows: TGTGCCAACGTACAGGGGAGCTCCTACGAGCAGTACTTC. Combining the CDR3 with reference TRBV11-1 and TRBJ2-7 gives the whole variable domain EAEVAQSPRYKITEKSQAVAFWCDPISGHATLYWYRQILGQGPELLVQFQDESVVDDSQLPKDRFSAERLKGVDSTLKIQPAELGDSAMYLCANVQGSSYEQYFGPGTRLTVT.

V gene TRBV5-4 combines with J gene TRBJ1-5; 8 bases align to TRBD1. CDR3 length: 17 residues. V shed 0 bases, J shed 2 bases, and the junction held 7 bases outside the gene matches. The germline V gene encodes CDR1 SGHNT and CDR2 YYREEE (reference sequence). The CDR3 loop reads CASSLGTGRNGNQPQHF. In DNA form, the CDR3 reads TGTGCCAGCAGCTTGGGGACAGGGCGGAACGGCAATCAGCCCCAGCATTTT.

V and J are TRBV5-8 and TRBJ2-1; 10 nucleotides agree with TRBD2. V shed 0 bases, J shed 9 bases, and the junction held 6 bases outside the gene matches. The CDR3 runs to 15 residues. The V gene's germline CDR1 is SGHTS and CDR2 YDEGEE. The CDR3, as DNA: TGTGCCAGCAGCTTGGGGAGCGGGGGGGCAAGTGAGCAGTTCTTC. It yields the protein CASSLGSGGASEQFF.

V and J are TRBV6-5 and TRBJ1-2, with 8 bases fitting TRBD1. Germline V CDR1 and CDR2: MNHEY, SVGAGI. Trimming took 7 bases from V and 4 from J; bases not matched to a gene: 11. The CDR3 runs 15 residues. The CDR3 loop is CASTYYPGGRYGYTF. The CDR3, as DNA: TGTGCCAGCACCTACTACCCAGGGGGCCGCTATGGCTACACCTTC.

J is TRBJ2-3 and V is TRBV29-1; 8 bases line up with TRBD1. Trimming at V came to 7 bases and at J to 3 bases, leaving 3 bases not matched to a gene. CDR3 size: 12 residues. CDR1 is SQVTM, CDR2 ANQGSEA, per germline. The CDR3 is CSGGQGTDTQYF. CDR3 nucleotide sequence: TGCAGCGGTGGACAGGGAACAGATACGCAGTATTTT.

Only one count was recorded for this clone. The chain couples TRBV15 to TRBJ2-3, with TRBD2 matching over 8 bases. The CDR3 is 19 residues long. V shed 2 bases and J 0 bases; nucleotides not matched to a gene: 13. Germline CDR1 is LNHNV and CDR2 is YYDKDF (reference sequence). CDR3 DNA: TGTGCCACCAGCAGACCCCAAGGAAGGACTAGCAGGAGCACAGATACGCAGTATTTT. Protein: CATSRPQGRTSRSTDTQYF.

The CDR3 sequence: CATSPSTSGSEQFF. The CDR3 DNA is TGTGCCACCAGTCCATCTACTAGCGGGAGTGAGCAGTTCTTC. The rearrangement joins TRBV24-1 to TRBJ2-1; 11 nucleotides align to TRBD2. Germline CDR1 reads KGHDR; CDR2 reads SFDVKD. The V segment lost 6 bases and the J segment 9 bases; nucleotides outside the gene matches: 6. The CDR3 runs 14 residues.

This clone was counted between two and nine times. The CDR3 coding sequence is TGTGCCAGCAGTCTTTATAGCGGGGGAACCCAAGAGACCCAGTACTTC. It is translated as CASSLYSGGTQETQYF. The chain combines TRBV28 with TRBJ2-5; TRBD2 matches at 9 bases. Trimming took 5 bases from V and 1 from J; bases not matched to a gene: 8. The CDR3 loop spans 16 amino acids. Looked up from germline, CDR1 is MDHEN and CDR2 is SYDVKM.

The chain links TRBV7-9 to TRBJ2-2, with a possible D match to TRBD2 (5 bases). The length of the CDR3 is 16 residues. V shed 1 base and J shed 6 bases, with 15 bases lying between them. Germline V gene sequence: CDR1 SEHNR, CDR2 FQNEAQ (reference sequence). The CDR3 DNA follows: TGTGCCAGCAGCTTAGTTTCGGGCAGGAGGCCCGGGGAGCTGTTTTTT. Translated: CASSLVSGRRPGELFF.

The rearrangement joins TRBV27 to TRBJ1-2; 8 bases align to TRBD1. Germline lookup yields CDR1 MNHEY and CDR2 SMNVEV (reference sequence). CDR3 length: 16 residues. V was clipped by 5 bases and J by 6 bases; unmatched bases: 14. CDR3: CASSHRGGTGLNGYTF. The CDR3 DNA is TGTGCCAGCAGTCATAGGGGTGGGACAGGATTAAATGGCTACACCTTC.

V is TRBV15 and J is TRBJ1-2, with D perhaps matching TRBD1 (5 bases). V lost 5 bases to trimming and J lost 7 bases, with 14 bases between them. Looked up from germline, CDR1 is LNHNV and CDR2 is YYDKDF (reference sequence). The length of the CDR3 is 13 residues. CDR3 sequence: CATSGRVAGGYTF. The DNA of the CDR3 is TGTGCCACCAGCGGCAGGGTAGCTGGTGGCTACACCTTC.

This clone was observed a handful of times. The same CDR3 can be traced to other DNA sequences in this sample. The rearrangement uses TRBV6-5 and TRBJ1-2, with D possibly TRBD1 on 6 matching bases. CDR3 length equals 15 residues. CDR1 and CDR2 (germline): MNHEY, SVGAGI. Between the trimmed V and J ends, which lost 0 bases and 4 bases, there was a span of 12 bases. For the CDR3, the DNA is TGTGCCAGCAGTTACTCGTACAGGGAGGGCTATGGCTACACCTTC. It encodes CASSYSYREGYGYTF.

The rearrangement links TRBV27 to TRBJ2-1; 8 bases map to TRBD2. This CDR3 has 15 amino acids. From germline, CDR1 is MNHEY and CDR2 SMNVEV (reference sequence). J gave up 6 bases and V 3 bases, and 7 bases lay outside the gene matches. The CDR3 DNA reads TGTGCCAGCAGTTTTAGCGGGGCGAGGGGCAATGAGCAGTTCTTC. Translating it yields CASSFSGARGNEQFF.

This chain links TRBV2 with TRBJ1-2, with no clear D. The germline V and J ends were trimmed by 3 bases and 4 bases, with 15 bases remaining between them. Germline V gene lookup returns CDR1 SNHLY and CDR2 FYNNEI. CDR3 size: 15 residues. CDR3 amino acids: CASSDQVAAGYGYTF. The DNA of the CDR3 is TGTGCCAGCAGTGACCAGGTGGCAGCTGGCTATGGCTACACCTTC.

CDR3 sequence: CASSAGVLRGYTF. Here the CDR3 DNA reads TGTGCCAGCAGTGCCGGGGTGCTGCGAGGCTACACCTTC. The chain links TRBV6-4 to TRBJ1-2, with D unclear. The CDR3 runs 13 residues. Germline CDR1 reads MRHNA; CDR2 reads SNTAGT. With 4 bases removed from V and 8 bases from J, the gap between germline ends came to 14 bases.

The V call is TRBV19, the J call TRBJ2-5; D is unclear. Trimming pared 4 bases from V and 2 bases from J, leaving 17 bases between. The CDR3 runs 16 residues. Germline-derived CDR1 and CDR2 are LNHDA and SQIVND (reference sequence). CDR3 DNA sequence: TGTGCCAGTAGTACCCGTCGTTTGGGCAAGCAAGAGACCCAGTACTTC. Translating gives CASSTRRLGKQETQYF.

This clone occurred once. The CDR3 DNA reads as TGTGCCAGCAGCCAATCAACGGGACACTCAACGGCTGAAGCTTTCTTT. It translates to CASSQSTGHSTAEAFF. The genes are TRBV4-2 and TRBJ1-1; D may be TRBD1 (6 bases). V dropped 2 bases and J dropped 6 bases, with 19 bases sitting between them. The CDR3 has 16 residues. The V gene's germline CDR1 is LGHNA and CDR2 YNFKEQ.

This clone was seen just once. The chain is built from TRBV7-2 and TRBJ2-3; D not certain. Deletions cut 5 bases from V and 5 bases from J, with 11 bases between. This CDR3 is built from 13 residues. CDR1 SGHTA and CDR2 FQGNSA come from the germline V gene. CDR3 loop: CASSPSRVDTQYF. CDR3 DNA sequence: TGTGCCAGCAGCCCCAGTCGGGTAGATACGCAGTATTTT.

The CDR3 reads CASSIGQGSYEQYF. CDR3 nucleotide sequence: TGTGCCAGTAGTATTGGGCAGGGCTCCTACGAGCAGTACTTC. The chain combines TRBV19 with TRBJ2-7, with D possibly matching TRBD1 (5 bases). The germline V and J ends were trimmed by 3 bases and 0 bases, with 9 bases remaining between them. CDR1 is LNHDA, CDR2 SQIVND, per germline (reference sequence). The length of the CDR3 is 14 residues. The whole variable domain, remainder taken from reference TRBV19 and TRBJ2-7, is DGGITQSPKYLFRKEGQNVTLSCEQNLNHDAMYWYRQDPGQGLRLIYYSQIVNDFQKGDIAEGYSVSREKKESFPLTVTSAQKNPTAFYLCASSIGQGSYEQYFGPGTRLTVT.

This rearrangement joins TRBV6-6 to TRBJ2-7, with 11 bases fitting TRBD2. The CDR3 sequence is 16 residues long. Per the germline V gene, CDR1 is MNHNY and CDR2 is SVGAGI (reference sequence). Germline trimming cut 7 bases from V and 4 bases from J; bases unmatched to any gene: 12. This CDR3 is CASTELAGVLAYEQYF. The CDR3, as DNA: TGTGCCAGCACGGAACTAGCGGGAGTTTTGGCGTACGAGCAGTACTTC.

Concerning this clone: Its ends do not fully match the called genes, so a read error is possible. The genes are TRBV29-1 and TRBJ2-1; 12 nucleotides align to TRBD2. Per the germline V gene, CDR1 is SQVTM and CDR2 is ANQGSEA. This CDR3 spans 13 amino acids. The CDR3 sequence: CSVSGLAGPPPVF. In DNA form, the CDR3 reads TGCAGCGTTTCGGGACTAGCGGGCCCCCCCCCGGTCTTC.

This clone appeared a single time. The sample holds other DNA sequences that translate to the same CDR3. The chain uses TRBV7-2 and TRBJ1-2; TRBD1 might be the D (6 bases). Per germline, CDR1 SGHTA and CDR2 FQGNSA. This CDR3 contains 12 residues. Trimming took off 4 bases at V and 5 bases at J, with 8 bases between the two ends. The chain's CDR3 is CASSSDSYGYTF. CDR3 bases: TGTGCCAGCAGCTCGGACAGTTATGGCTACACCTTC.

The rearrangement links TRBV11-3 to TRBJ2-7; 7 nucleotides agree with TRBD1. The CDR3 is made up of 14 amino acids. Germline trimming cut 4 bases from V and 3 bases from J; bases unmatched to any gene: 6. Germline CDR1 is SGHNT and CDR2 is YENEEA. The CDR3 nucleotides read TGTGCCAGCAGCTCCAGACAGGGAAGCTACGAGCAGTACTTC. This gives the protein CASSSRQGSYEQYF. The variable domain in full, with the rest retrieved from reference TRBV11-3 and TRBJ2-7, is EAGVVQSPRYKIIEKKQPVAFWCNPISGHNTLYWYLQNLGQGPELLIRYENEEAVDDSQLPKDRFSAERLKGVDSTLKIQPAELGDSAVYLCASSSRQGSYEQYFGPGTRLTVT.

V gene TRBV2 combines with J gene TRBJ1-1, with a possible D match to TRBD1 (5 bases). The CDR3 covers 14 residues. V lost 7 bases and J 0 bases, leaving 12 bases between the germline ends. Germline V gives CDR1 SNHLY, CDR2 FYNNEI. CDR3 loop: CASTRGVLNTEAFF. DNA for the CDR3: TGTGCCAGCACACGGGGGGTTTTGAACACTGAAGCTTTCTTT.

Only one count was recorded for this clone. The genes are TRBV3-1 (or the pseudogene TRBV3-2) and TRBJ2-3, with 8 bases fitting TRBD2. Trimming removed 6 bases from V and 4 bases from J; junction bases left unmatched: 12. This CDR3 spans 16 amino acids. Germline CDR1 and CDR2: LGHDT and YNNKEL (reference sequence). Here the CDR3 reads CASSPPYREGSDTQYF. CDR3 nucleotide sequence: TGTGCCAGCAGTCCCCCGTATCGGGAGGGATCAGATACGCAGTATTTT.

The chain is built from TRBV9 and TRBJ2-5, with D possibly matching TRBD2 (5 bases). The CDR3 extends over 14 amino acids. V lost 0 bases and J 4 bases, leaving 10 bases between the germline ends. CDR1 is SGDLS, CDR2 YYNGEE, per germline. CDR3 nucleotides: TGTGCCAGCAGCGTAGCTTCGGGAAGAGAGACCCAGTACTTC. Translation gives CASSVASGRETQYF.

J is TRBJ2-6 and V is TRBV5-1; TRBD1 agrees at 7 bases. The CDR3 has 15 amino acids. From germline, CDR1 is SGHRS and CDR2 YFSETQ. The junction had 2 bases not matched to a gene; V was cut back by 5 bases and J by 0 bases. The CDR3 is CASSTGASGANVLTF. The CDR3 coding sequence is TGCGCCAGCAGTACAGGGGCCTCTGGGGCCAACGTCCTGACTTTC.